The 21 T cell receptor beta chains presented below share a single source sample, sequenced in a study of blood T cell repertoires in COVID-19. Assay used: immunoSEQ multiplex PCR; TCRdb lists only in-frame clones, some missing. The sample contains under 300,000 clones, about 90% of which appear only once. The sample consisted of PBMCs or T cells enriched from blood (not recorded which). These receptors were collected from a woman in her late teens or twenties who had recovered from COVID-19.

The chain joins TRBV11-3 to TRBJ1-1, with no clear D. The ends were cut back, 4 bases at V and 4 bases at J, with 13 bases in the middle. The CDR3 consists of 14 residues. The germline CDR1 and CDR2 sequences are SGHNT and YENEEA. The CDR3: CASSSVGTSTEAFF. In DNA form, the CDR3 reads TGTGCCAGCAGCTCGGTGGGCACAAGCACTGAAGCTTTCTTT. Full variable domain (missing parts from reference TRBV11-3 and TRBJ1-1): EAGVVQSPRYKIIEKKQPVAFWCNPISGHNTLYWYLQNLGQGPELLIRYENEEAVDDSQLPKDRFSAERLKGVDSTLKIQPAELGDSAVYLCASSSVGTSTEAFFGQGTRLTVV.

The chain is built from TRBV7-9 and TRBJ2-3, with D perhaps matching TRBD1 (6 bases). Trimming took off 4 bases at V and 2 bases at J, with 10 bases between the two ends. Germline CDR1 reads SEHNR; CDR2 reads FQNEAQ (reference sequence). There are 14 residues in the CDR3. The CDR3 spells CASSSRGVTDTQYF. Written as DNA, the CDR3 is TGTGCCAGCAGCTCCAGGGGAGTCACAGATACGCAGTATTTT. Full variable domain (missing parts from reference TRBV7-9 and TRBJ2-3): DTGVSQNPRHKITKRGQNVTFRCDPISEHNRLYWYRQTLGQGPEFLTYFQNEAQLEKSRLLSDRFSAERPKGSFSTLEIQRTEQGDSAMYLCASSSRGVTDTQYFGPGTRLTVL.

The chain joins TRBV6-1 to TRBJ1-5; TRBD1 agrees at 7 bases. This CDR3 comprises 16 residues. V shed 3 bases, J shed 5 bases, and the junction held 10 bases outside the gene matches. The germline CDR1 and CDR2 sequences are MNHNS and SASEGT. The DNA of the CDR3 is TGTGCCAGCAGTGATGGGGCGGGACAGTTTTATCAGCCCCAGCATTTT. It yields the protein CASSDGAGQFYQPQHF.

The chain recombines TRBV6-6 with TRBJ2-3, with 10 nucleotides matching TRBD2. Germline loops: CDR1 MNHNY, CDR2 SVGAGI (reference sequence). The CDR3 consists of 17 residues. V shed 5 bases, J shed 0 bases, and the junction held 8 bases outside the gene matches. The chain's CDR3 is CASSPRTSGTSTDTQYF. The CDR3 coding sequence is TGTGCCAGCAGTCCACGGACTAGCGGTACTAGCACAGATACGCAGTATTTT.

The V gene is TRBV28, the J gene TRBJ2-3, with unresolved D. The CDR3 length is 14 residues. Germline V gene lookup returns CDR1 MDHEN and CDR2 SYDVKM. With 3 bases removed from V and 2 bases from J, the gap between germline ends came to 9 bases. This chain's CDR3 is CASSLEQYTDTQYF. The CDR3, as DNA: TGTGCCAGCAGTTTGGAGCAGTACACAGATACGCAGTATTTT.

This clone has just one count. This chain connects TRBV29-1 to TRBJ2-3, with 9 bases aligning to TRBD1. The CDR3 totals 14 residues. After removal of 2 bases from V and 3 bases from J, the junction contained 3 bases not matched to a gene. Germline V lookup: CDR1 SQVTM, CDR2 ANQGSEA. CDR3 loop: CSVEPGQGTDTQYF. For the CDR3, the DNA is TGCAGCGTTGAACCCGGACAGGGGACAGATACGCAGTATTTT.

The rearrangement uses TRBV28 and TRBJ1-1; no clear D. The CDR3 runs to 13 residues. Per germline, CDR1 MDHEN and CDR2 SYDVKM. V shed 5 bases and J shed 6 bases, with 13 bases lying between them. CDR3 DNA: TGTGCCAGCAGTATCCCCCGGGGAGCTGAAGCTTTCTTT. This codes for CASSIPRGAEAFF.

The rearrangement joins TRBV2 to TRBJ2-4, with D perhaps matching TRBD2 (6 bases). Germline lookup yields CDR1 SNHLY and CDR2 FYNNEI. CDR3 length equals 15 residues. The V gene lost 1 base and the J gene lost 6 bases, with 13 bases spanning the gap. The DNA for the CDR3 is TGTGCCAGCAGTGAAGGGGCGGGACGAGGAAACATTCAGTACTTC. Residues: CASSEGAGRGNIQYF.

This clone showed up just once. The V gene is TRBV6-4, the J gene TRBJ1-1; tentative D call: TRBD1 (5 bases). The CDR3 is 14 amino acids. V was trimmed by 7 bases and J by 0 bases, leaving 12 bases between them. The germline V gene encodes CDR1 MRHNA and CDR2 SNTAGT. CDR3: CASTEKGVNTEAFF. CDR3 nucleotide sequence: TGTGCCAGCACTGAGAAAGGGGTGAACACTGAAGCTTTCTTT.

The chain is built from TRBV3-1 (or the pseudogene TRBV3-2) and TRBJ2-1; TRBD2 is a possible D gene (6 bases). The length of the CDR3 is 15 residues. Germline V gene data show CDR1 as LGHDT and CDR2 as YNNKEL (reference sequence). V lost 2 bases and J lost 9, with 17 bases in between. DNA of the CDR3: TGTGCCAGCAGCCAAAGGACTACAGGCCGGGGTGAGCAGTTCTTC. It codes for CASSQRTTGRGEQFF.

The chain combines TRBV27 with TRBJ2-5; 9 bases line up with TRBD2. The CDR3 spans 15 residues. Per germline, CDR1 MNHEY and CDR2 SMNVEV (reference sequence). V trimming: 3 bases; J trimming: 3 bases; junction bases outside the gene matches: 5. Here the CDR3 reads CASSLRRGGEETQYF. In DNA, the CDR3 is TGTGCCAGCAGTTTGCGGCGGGGGGGGGAAGAGACCCAGTACTTC.

The chain is built from TRBV6-1 and TRBJ2-7, with D uncertain. Germline assignment: CDR1 MNHNS and CDR2 SASEGT. Trimming removed 1 base at V and 0 bases at J, with 10 bases between. CDR3 length: 15 amino acids. CDR3 in amino acids: CASSEEPRSSYEQYF. The CDR3 nucleotides read TGTGCCAGCAGTGAAGAACCCCGTAGCTCCTACGAGCAGTACTTC.

This chain joins TRBV20-1 and TRBJ1-2; no reliable D call. CDR3 length: 11 amino acids. Trimming stripped 2 bases from V and 12 bases from J, with 13 bases between. Germline CDR1 reads DFQATT; CDR2 reads SNEGSKA (reference sequence). The CDR3 here is CSARIVSTHTF. CDR3 sequence (DNA): TGCAGTGCTAGAATAGTCTCTACTCACACCTTC.

This sequence joins TRBV5-4 and TRBJ2-7; 8 nucleotides line up with TRBD2. Germline-derived CDR1 and CDR2 are SGHNT and YYREEE (reference sequence). V dropped 4 bases and J dropped 2; count of bases not matched to a gene: 8. The CDR3 loop spans 15 amino acids. The CDR3 protein is CASSAPAGAAYEQYF. CDR3 coding DNA: TGTGCCAGCAGCGCCCCAGCGGGGGCTGCCTACGAGCAGTACTTC.

The chain uses TRBV5-5 and TRBJ2-7; D gene ambiguous. This CDR3 region has 13 residues. Germline V gene lookup returns CDR1 SGHKS and CDR2 YYEKEE (reference sequence). Trimming shortened V by 2 bases and J by 5 bases, and 11 bases separated the two germline ends. DNA of the CDR3: TGTGCCAGCAGCTTATCAGGTTTCGACGAGCAGTACTTC. Translating it yields CASSLSGFDEQYF.

This chain links TRBV5-5 with TRBJ2-5, with 8 bases matching TRBD2. J was trimmed by 2 bases and V by 0 bases; bases with no gene match: 6. Per germline, CDR1 SGHKS and CDR2 YYEKEE (reference sequence). The CDR3 length is 16 residues. CDR3 sequence reads: CASSLGRSSGQETQYF. The CDR3 coding sequence is TGTGCCAGCAGCTTGGGCCGGTCTAGCGGGCAAGAGACCCAGTACTTC.

The chain couples TRBV7-6 to TRBJ1-5, with D maybe TRBD1 (6 bases). The germline V gene has CDR1 SGHVS and CDR2 FNYEAQ. The CDR3 sequence is 15 residues long. With 3 bases removed from V and 6 bases from J, the gap between germline ends came to 15 bases. CDR3 nucleotides: TGTGCCAGCAGCTTGGATACAGGGTCAGGTCAGCCCCAGCATTTT. This encodes CASSLDTGSGQPQHF.

The chain couples TRBV19 to TRBJ2-2, with D hard to call. Trimming stripped 3 bases from V and 3 bases from J, with 14 bases between. The germline V gene encodes CDR1 LNHDA and CDR2 SQIVND (reference sequence). This CDR3 has 16 amino acids. The CDR3 DNA reads TGTGCCAGTAGTATGAAGGCGGAATACTACACCGGGGAGCTGTTTTTT. Translated: CASSMKAEYYTGELFF.

J is TRBJ2-1 and V is TRBV21-1; no DNA check was done on the table's D call, TRBD1. TRBV21-1 is a known pseudogene. This CDR3 is 16 amino acids long. The CDR3 protein is CASRCPGQGFNNEQFF. DNA of the CDR3: TGTGCCAGCCGTTGCCCCGGACAGGGTTTTAACAATGAGCAGTTCTTC.

This chain joins TRBV19 and TRBJ1-1; TRBD1 matches at 7 bases. Germline CDR1 reads LNHDA; CDR2 reads SQIVND (reference sequence). The CDR3 has 18 amino acids. V was pared by 0 bases and J by 1 base, with 11 bases of the junction left unmatched. The CDR3 reads CASSIDRGPTGANTEAFF. As DNA, the CDR3 is TGTGCCAGTAGTATAGATAGGGGACCTACAGGGGCGAACACTGAAGCTTTCTTT. The variable domain in full, with the rest retrieved from reference TRBV19 and TRBJ1-1, is DGGITQSPKYLFRKEGQNVTLSCEQNLNHDAMYWYRQDPGQGLRLIYYSQIVNDFQKGDIAEGYSVSREKKESFPLTVTSAQKNPTAFYLCASSIDRGPTGANTEAFFGQGTRLTVV.

The genes are TRBV9 and TRBJ2-1, with D tentatively TRBD2 (5 bases). The V gene lost 3 bases and the J gene lost 5 bases, with 9 bases spanning the gap. The CDR3 is 13 residues long. Germline assignment: CDR1 SGDLS and CDR2 YYNGEE. CDR3 region: CASSAWTDNEQFF. CDR3 sequence (DNA): TGTGCCAGCAGCGCATGGACTGACAATGAGCAGTTCTTC.